The clone carrying this T cell receptor (beta chain) was seen only once. What it binds is not known. The data stem from a study of cytomegalovirus exposure and HLA in healthy donors. Study-level points and caveats: Among the CMV-associated chains, three were confirmed in vitro as specific for CMV antigens.

The CDR3 contains 15 residues. V was clipped by 6 bases and J by 4 bases; unmatched bases: 4. Germline-derived CDR1 and CDR2 are MNHNS and SASEGT. The donors were in the roughly 130-subject validation cohort, distinct from the roughly 700-subject first cohort. Only in-frame clones appear in the TCRdb table, and some are missing; sequencing was by immunoSEQ multiplex PCR. Counted here are about 64,000 clones, roughly 94% occurring once; the ten biggest clones make up roughly 6%. The receptor's source is a woman younger than 35 in good health and CMV-seropositive. V is TRBV6-1 and J is TRBJ2-1, with TRBD2 matching 12 bases. The sequenced sample consisted of PBMCs. This CDR3 is CASRETSGSYNEQFF. CDR3 nucleotide sequence: TGTGCCAGCAGAGAGACTAGCGGGAGTTACAATGAGCAGTTCTTC.